The next 31 T cell receptor beta chains were all read from a single sample in a study of Graves' ophthalmopathy and Graves' hyperthyroidism. Investigators amplified TCR beta CDR3 regions from RNA transcripts. HTBI-primed first-round RT-PCR preceded second-round multiplex PCR. One entry per CDR3 protein, called by TCRdb with MiXCR from the multiplex PCR reads. The table shows about 180,000 distinct CDR3 sequences, with roughly 37% occurring only once. Sequencing was done on a sample of peripheral blood. The receptor set was obtained from a woman in her forties with Graves' ophthalmopathy.

This clonotype was detected ten times or more. No conserved phenylalanine or tryptophan ends this CDR3, so it is likely a read error. V gene TRBV6-1 combines with J gene TRBJ1-2; TRBD1 is a possible D gene (6 bases). The CDR3 is made up of 14 amino acids. CDR1 is MNHNS, CDR2 SASEGT, per germline. V lost 6 bases and J lost 6, with 17 bases in between. The CDR3 sequence is CASRDIGQRHGYTL. CDR3 DNA sequence: TGTGCCAGCAGAGACATCGGACAGCGACATGGCTACACCCTC.

This chain links TRBV12-3 or TRBV12-4 with TRBJ1-2; no reliable D call. The CDR3 has 16 residues. The V and J ends lost 2 bases and 4 bases respectively, with 17 bases between them. The CDR3 DNA reads as TGTGCCAGCAGTTTAAATCGACTCTTAGCATCCTATGGCTACACCTTC. This sequence encodes CASSLNRLLASYGYTF.

This clonotype was counted a few times. The rearrangement uses TRBV12-3 or TRBV12-4 and TRBJ2-7; possibly TRBD2 for D (6 bases). V was clipped by 1 base and J by 5 bases, with 21 bases between them. The length of the CDR3 is 17 residues. CDR3 nucleotide sequence: TGTGCCAGCAGTTTAGGGGCGGGAAGGAACCTCCTAGACGAGCAGTACTTC. This gives the protein CASSLGAGRNLLDEQYF.

In its sample, this clonotype was seen many times. V and J are TRBV6-5 and TRBJ1-2, with D uncertain. The CDR3 contains 14 residues. With 2 bases removed from V and 4 bases from J, the gap between germline ends came to 11 bases. The germline V gene has CDR1 MNHEY and CDR2 SVGAGI. The DNA for the CDR3 is TGTGCCAGCAGTTACACCGACCCGACCTATGGCTACACCTTC. Amino acids: CASSYTDPTYGYTF.

In this sample, this clonotype turned up many times. V and J are TRBV7-2 and TRBJ2-7, with D perhaps matching TRBD1 (6 bases). The V end lost 1 base, the J end lost 3 bases, and 10 bases lay between the germline ends. The CDR3 contains 14 residues. Germline V lookup: CDR1 SGHTA, CDR2 FQGNSA. The CDR3 DNA is TGTGCCAGCAGCTTAGGGGGGCAGATCTACGAGCAGTACTTC. The encoded protein is CASSLGGQIYEQYF.

The chain combines TRBV11-2 with TRBJ2-7; possible D gene TRBD2, 6 bases. Trimming left V 0 bases short and J 2 bases short, with 14 bases between. Germline V gives CDR1 SGHAT, CDR2 FQNNGV. This CDR3 comprises 16 residues. This chain's CDR3 is CASSLDTGASTYEQYF. The DNA for the CDR3 is TGTGCCAGCAGCTTAGATACGGGAGCGAGTACCTACGAGCAGTACTTC.

This clonotype was recorded at least ten times. The J gene is TRBJ1-1, the V gene TRBV11-2; 8 bases are a match to TRBD1. The CDR3 has 15 residues. Germline values: CDR1 SGHAT, CDR2 FQNNGV. V lost 6 bases to trimming and J lost 3 bases; unmatched junction nucleotides: 9. The CDR3 loop is CASRFGTTGDTEAFF. In DNA form, the CDR3 reads TGTGCCAGCAGATTCGGTACGACAGGGGACACTGAAGCTTTCTTT.

In this sample, this clonotype turned up many times. CDR3 loop: CASSHSSMTEKETQYF. CDR3 nucleotide sequence: TGTGCCAGCAGCCACTCCTCGATGACAGAAAAAGAGACCCAGTACTTC. V is TRBV3-1 and J is TRBJ2-5, with D perhaps TRBD1 (5 bases). Trimming removed 3 bases at V and 3 bases at J, with 17 bases between. The CDR3 runs to 16 residues. The germline gives CDR1 LGHDT, CDR2 YNNKEL (reference sequence).

J is TRBJ1-5 and V is TRBV20-1, with D possibly TRBD1 on 6 matching bases. This CDR3 comprises 14 residues. The germline gives CDR1 DFQATT, CDR2 SNEGSKA (reference sequence). The V gene lost 7 bases and the J gene lost 1 base, with 14 bases spanning the gap. CDR3 DNA sequence: TGCAGTGGTTCTATGGGGGCGAGCAATCAGCCCCAGCATTTT. Its translation: CSGSMGASNQPQHF.

The rearrangement joins TRBV6-1 to TRBJ2-7, with D possibly matching TRBD1 (6 bases). The CDR3 has 14 residues. Germline lookup yields CDR1 MNHNS and CDR2 SASEGT. The germline V and J ends were trimmed by 3 bases and 0 bases, with 9 bases remaining between them. CDR3: CASSEWGHSYEQYF. Here the CDR3 DNA reads TGTGCCAGCAGTGAGTGGGGGCACTCCTACGAGCAGTACTTC.

In its sample, this clonotype was seen many times. The chain is built from TRBV18 and TRBJ2-3; possibly TRBD1 for D (5 bases). The germline V gene encodes CDR1 KGHSH and CDR2 LQKENI. The CDR3 loop spans 14 amino acids. V lost 5 bases to trimming and J lost 1 base, with 10 bases between them. DNA for the CDR3: TGTGCCAGCTCATACGACAGCCGCACAGATACGCAGTATTTT. It codes for CASSYDSRTDTQYF.

This clonotype came up many times. This chain uses TRBV6-2 or TRBV6-3 with TRBJ2-7, with TRBD1 identical over 7 bases. This CDR3 has 16 amino acids. V lost 8 bases to trimming and J lost 4 bases; unmatched junction nucleotides: 17. From germline, CDR1 is MNHEY and CDR2 SVGEGT. CDR3 sequence: CASAKDRLLGGYEQYF. Written as DNA, the CDR3 is TGTGCCAGCGCCAAGGACAGGTTGTTGGGCGGGTACGAGCAGTACTTC.

In its sample, this clonotype was seen many times. The rearrangement joins TRBV6-1 to TRBJ1-2, with a tentative D call TRBD1 (5 bases). Germline CDR1 and CDR2: MNHNS and SASEGT. This CDR3 comprises 15 residues. Trimming took 2 bases from V and 4 from J, leaving 14 bases between them. The CDR3 coding sequence is TGTGCCAGCAGTGAAATTCCGGAGGGGTTCTATGGCTACACCTTC. Translating gives CASSEIPEGFYGYTF.

This clonotype has a count of ten or more. Sequence at one end of the junction differs from germline and may be a read error. J is TRBJ1-6 and V is TRBV20-1; no firm D call. Germline values: CDR1 DFQATT, CDR2 SNEGSKA (reference sequence). CDR3 length: 13 residues. The CDR3 sequence is CSAQSSYNSPFHF. The CDR3 nucleotides read TGCAGTGCGCAGAGCTCCTATAATTCACCCTTCCACTTT.

This CDR3 reads CASSESFRSEAFF. The CDR3 nucleotides are TGTGCCAGCAGTGAAAGTTTCAGGAGTGAAGCTTTCTTT. V and J are TRBV6-1 and TRBJ1-1; no definite D call. Germline V gene data show CDR1 as MNHNS and CDR2 as SASEGT. Trimming cost V 2 bases and J 7 bases, with 11 bases left between them. CDR3 length: 13 residues.

In its sample, this clonotype was seen many times. The chain employs TRBV7-3 and TRBJ2-5; the match to TRBD2 covers 7 bases. J lost 1 base, V lost 2 bases, and 7 bases had no gene match. Per germline, CDR1 SGHTA and CDR2 FQGTGA. The CDR3 sequence is 16 residues long. DNA for the CDR3: TGTGCCAGCAGCTTAGGGCTAGCGGCAGTCCAAGAGACCCAGTACTTC. This gives the protein CASSLGLAAVQETQYF.

This clonotype was observed many times. The chain carries TRBV28 and TRBJ2-7, with D perhaps TRBD1 (5 bases). Per the germline V gene, CDR1 is MDHEN and CDR2 is SYDVKM. This CDR3 comprises 13 residues. Deletions cut 8 bases from V and 4 bases from J, with 15 bases between. The CDR3 loop is CASRKGPGYEQYF. The CDR3 DNA is TGTGCCAGCCGAAAAGGTCCAGGGTACGAGCAGTACTTC.

The chain links TRBV12-5 to TRBJ1-1, with D uncertain. The CDR3 loop spans 15 amino acids. CDR1 and CDR2 (germline): LGHNT, FRNRAP. Deletions cut 8 bases from V and 1 base from J, with 17 bases between. The CDR3 loop reads CASCPPARSNTEAFF. In nucleotides, the CDR3 is TGTGCTAGTTGCCCTCCCGCACGGTCGAACACTGAAGCTTTCTTT.

The chain links TRBV6-5 to TRBJ1-6; D call uncertain. Trimming took off 0 bases at V and 0 bases at J, with 6 bases between the two ends. The CDR3 covers 16 residues. From germline, CDR1 is MNHEY and CDR2 SVGAGI. The CDR3 protein is CASSYSSSSYNSPLHF. The DNA of the CDR3 is TGTGCCAGCAGTTACTCTTCGAGCTCCTATAATTCACCCCTCCACTTT.

This clonotype was seen repeatedly, ten times or more. J is TRBJ2-5 and V is TRBV7-6; 11 nucleotides agree with TRBD2. CDR1 SGHVS and CDR2 FNYEAQ come from the germline V gene. The CDR3 consists of 17 residues. The ends lost 5 bases at V and 1 base at J; junction bases unmatched: 9. Written as DNA, the CDR3 is TGTGCCAGCAGCCTATTTCCCGGGACTAGCGGCCAAGAGACCCAGTACTTC. It yields the protein CASSLFPGTSGQETQYF.

Many counts were recorded for this clonotype. CDR3 DNA sequence: TGTGCCAGCTTCCTCTCTGGGGCCAACGTCCTGACTTTC. Amino acid sequence: CASFLSGANVLTF. The V gene is TRBV25-1, the J gene TRBJ2-6; D remains ambiguous. The V and J ends lost 8 bases and 0 bases respectively, with 5 bases between them. Germline CDR1 and CDR2: MGHDK and SYGVNS. The CDR3 covers 13 residues.

This clonotype came up once. The V call is TRBV28, the J call TRBJ2-7; 7 nucleotides align to TRBD1. This CDR3 comprises 13 residues. The germline CDR1 and CDR2 sequences are MDHEN and SYDVKM. V was pared by 1 base and J by 6 bases, with 3 bases of the junction left unmatched. CDR3 sequence reads: CASSLFRTGEQYF. The CDR3, as DNA: TGTGCCAGCAGTTTATTTAGGACAGGCGAGCAGTACTTC.

Only a few counts were recorded for this clonotype. The rearrangement links TRBV6-1 to TRBJ2-7, with D perhaps TRBD2 (6 bases). Trimming left V 7 bases short and J 7 bases short, with 14 bases between. This CDR3 has 12 amino acids. Germline assignment: CDR1 MNHNS and CDR2 SASEGT. This CDR3 reads CASKLGGWEQYF. The CDR3 bases are TGTGCCAGCAAACTCGGGGGTTGGGAGCAGTACTTC.

This clonotype was detected many times. J is TRBJ2-7 and V is TRBV11-2, with D hard to call. The CDR3 spans 13 residues. V was trimmed by 4 bases and J by 0 bases, leaving 7 bases between them. From germline, CDR1 is SGHAT and CDR2 FQNNGV. CDR3 amino acids: CASSSGYSYEQYF. CDR3 coding DNA: TGTGCCAGCAGCTCTGGATACTCCTACGAGCAGTACTTC.

The CDR3 loop reads CASRRRGGNTIYF. The CDR3 nucleotides read TGTGCCAGCAGGCGCAGGGGTGGAAACACCATATATTTT. V and J are TRBV6-1 and TRBJ1-3, with D perhaps matching TRBD1 (6 bases). The V end lost 6 bases, the J end lost 3 bases, and 9 bases lay between the germline ends. CDR1 MNHNS and CDR2 SASEGT come from the germline V gene. The CDR3 is 13 amino acids.

Only a few counts were recorded for this clonotype. The chain employs TRBV20-1 and TRBJ1-2, with D possibly TRBD1 on 6 matching bases. The CDR3 has 12 residues. Germline V gene data show CDR1 as DFQATT and CDR2 as SNEGSKA (reference sequence). Trimming took off 0 bases at V and 10 bases at J, with 12 bases between the two ends. CDR3 in DNA: TGCAGTGCTAGAGACGGACAGTCACCCTACACCTTC. Protein: CSARDGQSPYTF.

Ten or more counts support this clonotype. The J gene is TRBJ1-1, the V gene TRBV5-1; TRBD1 might be the D (5 bases). Germline V CDR1 and CDR2: SGHRS, YFSETQ. The CDR3 totals 15 residues. Trimming removed 0 bases from V and 4 bases from J, with 13 bases in between. The CDR3 loop reads CASSLAVRGVTEAFF. Written as DNA, the CDR3 is TGCGCCAGCAGCTTGGCAGTAAGAGGGGTCACTGAAGCTTTCTTT.

The J gene is TRBJ1-6, the V gene TRBV2; D remains unclear. This CDR3 is 13 amino acids long. Trimming removed 2 bases from V and 12 bases from J, with 11 bases in between. Per germline, CDR1 SNHLY and CDR2 FYNNEI. CDR3 bases: TGTGCCAGCAGTGAACAGACTGCCGAACCCCTCCACTTT. As protein: CASSEQTAEPLHF.

This clonotype has only one observation. The V gene is TRBV28, the J gene TRBJ1-2; TRBD1 aligns across 7 bases. The CDR3 contains 13 residues. Trimming removed 6 bases from V and 6 bases from J; junction bases left unmatched: 7. Germline values: CDR1 MDHEN, CDR2 SYDVKM. The CDR3 reads CASSLQGGNGYTF. In DNA form, the CDR3 reads TGTGCCAGCAGCTTACAAGGGGGCAATGGCTACACCTTC.

In this sample, this clonotype turned up a few times. This chain connects TRBV11-2 to TRBJ1-1, with unresolved D. Germline V gene lookup returns CDR1 SGHAT and CDR2 FQNNGV. The V and J ends lost 2 bases and 3 bases respectively, with 10 bases between them. This CDR3 region has 14 residues. The CDR3 spells CASSLSLRDTEAFF. In DNA form, the CDR3 reads TGTGCCAGCAGCTTATCCCTCAGAGACACTGAAGCTTTCTTT.

The V and J genes are TRBV19 and TRBJ2-7, with 9 positions matching TRBD1. J lost 6 bases, V lost 5 bases, and 11 bases had no gene match. Germline V lookup: CDR1 LNHDA, CDR2 SQIVND (reference sequence). The CDR3 consists of 15 residues. The CDR3 region is CASSLTGQGGSEQYF. In DNA form, the CDR3 reads TGTGCCAGTAGTCTTACGGGACAGGGAGGCTCCGAGCAGTACTTC.